These 8 T cell receptor beta chains share one sample of origin, sequenced in a study of Graves' ophthalmopathy and Graves' hyperthyroidism. From RNA, the CDR3 regions of TCR beta chains were amplified and sequenced. An opening RT-PCR round employed HTBI primers and preceded a second-round multiplex PCR. One entry per CDR3 protein, called by TCRdb with MiXCR from the multiplex PCR reads. The data contain 400,000 to 500,000 distinct CDR3 sequences, around 21% of them seen just once; the ten biggest clones take up under 3.5%. Sequencing was performed on peripheral blood. The receptors come from a woman younger than 30 with stable Graves' hyperthyroidism.

This clonotype showed up just a few times. The V call is TRBV10-3, the J call TRBJ1-1; TRBD1 aligns across 8 bases. There are 14 residues in the CDR3. The junction had 5 bases not matched to a gene; V was cut back by 3 bases and J by 5 bases. Germline values: CDR1 ENHRY, CDR2 SYGVKD. The CDR3 here is CAISERQGKTEAFF. The CDR3 region has the DNA TGTGCCATCAGTGAAAGACAGGGGAAGACTGAAGCTTTCTTT.

With regard to this clonotype: A much larger clone is a single base away; this may be a read error. The chain carries TRBV6-1 and TRBJ2-7; 11 positions match TRBD2. Germline V gene lookup returns CDR1 MNHNS and CDR2 SASEGT. This CDR3 is 15 amino acids long. CDR3 DNA: TGTGCCAGCAGTGTTGGTAGCGGGAGGGTCTACGAGCTGTACTTC. Translation gives CASSVGSGRVYELYF.

The table lists this clonotype with many counts. The rearrangement links TRBV4-1 to TRBJ2-5; D may be TRBD1 (5 bases). CDR3 size: 14 residues. The ends were cut back, 0 bases at V and 4 bases at J, with 9 bases in the middle. The germline V gene encodes CDR1 MGHRA and CDR2 YSYEKL. As DNA, the CDR3 is TGCGCCAGCAGCCAAGAGGGGCCGAGAGAGACCCAGTACTTC. Its protein product is CASSQEGPRETQYF.

The V and J genes are TRBV12-3 or TRBV12-4 and TRBJ2-7; TRBD1 matches at 8 bases. CDR3 length: 13 residues. Losses at the gene ends were 9 bases for V and 2 bases for J; bases not matched to a gene: 6. CDR3 loop: CASSGQATYEQYF. CDR3 nucleotides: TGTGCCAGTTCGGGACAGGCAACCTACGAGCAGTACTTC.

This clonotype was counted many times. V usage is TRBV6-1 and J usage is TRBJ1-5; D remains unclear. V dropped 8 bases and J dropped 0 bases, with 11 bases sitting between them. The V gene's germline CDR1 is MNHNS and CDR2 SASEGT. The length of the CDR3 is 14 residues. Here the CDR3 DNA reads TGTGCCAGCCGACGGGTCAATAGCAATCAGCCCCAGCATTTT. Translated: CASRRVNSNQPQHF.

By share, this clonotype ranks as medium-sized. The rearrangement joins TRBV6-2 or TRBV6-3 to TRBJ1-2; tentatively, D is TRBD1 (6 bases). Germline values: CDR1 MNHEY, CDR2 SVGEGT. This CDR3 contains 19 residues. V was cut by 0 bases and J by 4 bases, with 24 bases left in between. CDR3 loop: CASSYSLRAGVKLGYGYTF. CDR3 bases: TGTGCCAGCAGTTACTCCCTCAGGGCAGGGGTTAAGTTAGGCTATGGCTACACCTTC.

Details on this clonotype: This may be a read error: a much more frequent sequence differs by one nucleotide. The chain couples TRBV11-2 to TRBJ2-5, with 11 bases identical to TRBD2. The CDR3 extends over 15 amino acids. The germline V gene encodes CDR1 SGHAT and CDR2 FQNNGV. The CDR3 coding sequence is TGTGCCAGCAGTCAGGGACTAGCGGACCAAGAGACCCAGGACTTC. The encoded protein is CASSQGLADQETQDF.

The gene calls are TRBV13 and TRBJ2-7; 7 bases map to TRBD1. This CDR3 contains 15 residues. Trimming took 4 bases from V and 0 from J; bases not matched to a gene: 6. From germline, CDR1 is PRHDT and CDR2 FYEKMQ (reference sequence). CDR3 loop: CASSSKGTASYEQYF. The CDR3 DNA reads TGTGCCAGCAGCTCGAAGGGGACAGCCTCCTACGAGCAGTACTTC.